Described below is a single T cell receptor beta chain sequence and its context. With V trimmed by 3 bases and J by 5 bases, 11 bases remained unmatched. The CDR3 spans 16 residues. Germline V gene sequence: CDR1 GTSNPN, CDR2 SVGIG (reference sequence). The assay was immunoSEQ multiplex PCR, and TCRdb's table has in-frame clones only and misses some. The sample lists about 72,000 clones, roughly 92% occurring once. The record originates from a study of technical replicates of blood from several donors. V and J are TRBV30 and TRBJ2-2; TRBD2 matches at 8 bases. The sequence came from a human donor in good health. The sample consisted of T cells isolated from PBMCs. This CDR3 reads CAWRHNKRETTGELFF. The DNA for the CDR3 is TGTGCCTGGAGGCATAATAAGCGGGAGACGACCGGGGAGCTGTTTTTT. The variable domain in full, completed from reference TRBV30 and TRBJ2-2, reads SQTIHQWPATLVQPVGSPLSLECTVEGTSNPNLYWYRQAAGRGLQLLFYSVGIGQISSEVPQNLSASRPQDRQFILSSKKLLLSDSGFYLCAWRHNKRETTGELFFGEGSRLTVL.